A single T cell receptor beta chain is shown here with its context. Its antigen is currently unknown. This sample was included in a study of cytomegalovirus exposure and HLA in healthy donors. General observations from the study: A further, later analysis showed that HLA-associated TCR beta chains (compared with equally common others) were more clonally expanded. Evidence from a later analysis indicated that most CMV-associated TCR beta chains looked HLA-restricted. Productive rates of about 87% or about 30% were seen for most TCR beta V segments in an earlier analysis. Later on, a genetic analysis was performed. It linked a missense variant in DCLRE1C with V- and J-gene trimming of TCR beta.

Researchers ran the PCR with 60 Vbeta and 13 Jbeta primers. TCRdb's copy holds only in-frame clones and misses some; the assay was immunoSEQ multiplex PCR. The data contain 150,000 or so clones, roughly 77% of them singletons. The V end lost 1 base, the J end lost 11 bases, and 5 bases lay between the germline ends. The CDR3 is 10 residues long. CDR1 is SNHLY and CDR2 is FYNNEI in the germline V gene. The V and J genes are TRBV2 and TRBJ1-1; no clear D gene. Sequencing was carried out using PBMCs. This sequence originates from a man in his thirties or forties in good health and CMV-seropositive. The CDR3 bases are TGTGCCAGCAGTGAAGGTCGGGCTTTCTTT. Translating it yields CASSEGRAFF.